A selection of T cell receptor beta chains follows, all from one sample in a study of blood T cell repertoires in COVID-19. Sequencing was performed with immunoSEQ multiplex PCR; in TCRdb, only in-frame clones are kept and a portion is missing. Among more than 95,000 clones listed, 85% to 90% were seen once. The sample consisted of peripheral blood. These receptors were taken from a human donor in a cohort sampled during active COVID-19. Both conserved end residues are part of each CDR3.

>TRBV2
CASSGRVAGNTIYF
>TRBV6-5
CASQSREAYEQYF
>TRBV4-1
CASSQQGARYTEAFF
>TRBV5-1
CASSLVAARSSYEQYF
>TRBV15
CATSRDVTGGLDEQYF
>TRBV4-1
CASSQDSGGSADTQYF
>TRBV28
CASSLQGARYNEQFF
>TRBV5-6
CASSSGQGRRGYTF
>TRBV10-2
CASSEATWGGRALYEQYF
>TRBV10-3
CAISESAPTDLGSNQPQHF
>TRBV7-9
CASSLEQGNTEAFF
>TRBV19
CASSTKGNQPQHF
>TRBV2
CASNTGTGRETQYF
>TRBV2
CASSAPGLGDEKLFF
>TRBV4-1
CASSQTATGLSSYEQYF
>TRBV2
CASSAGLASHEQYF
>TRBV15
CATSRQQGDIQYF
>TRBV7-2
CASKAGAVDTQYF
>TRBV5-4
CASSWGAGTYEQYF